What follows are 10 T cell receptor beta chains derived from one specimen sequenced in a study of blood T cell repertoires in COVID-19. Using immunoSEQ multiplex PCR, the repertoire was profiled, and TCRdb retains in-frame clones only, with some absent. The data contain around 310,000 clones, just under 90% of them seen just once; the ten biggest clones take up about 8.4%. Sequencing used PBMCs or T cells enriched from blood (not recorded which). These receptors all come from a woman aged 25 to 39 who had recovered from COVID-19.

The CDR3 here is CSASTGVGQPQHF. CDR3 nucleotide sequence: TGCAGTGCTAGTACGGGGGTGGGTCAGCCCCAGCATTTT. The chain has TRBV20-1 and TRBJ1-5; maybe TRBD1 (5 bases). CDR3 length equals 13 residues. CDR1 and CDR2 (germline): DFQATT, SNEGSKA (reference sequence). The V end lost 3 bases, the J end lost 6 bases, and 12 bases lay between the germline ends.

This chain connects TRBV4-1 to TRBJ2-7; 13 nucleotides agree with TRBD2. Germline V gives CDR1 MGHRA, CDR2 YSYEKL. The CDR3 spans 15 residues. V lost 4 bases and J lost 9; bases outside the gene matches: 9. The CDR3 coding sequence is TGCGCCAGCAGCCCGACTAGCGGGGGGTTCGAGCGGCAGTACTTC. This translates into CASSPTSGGFERQYF.

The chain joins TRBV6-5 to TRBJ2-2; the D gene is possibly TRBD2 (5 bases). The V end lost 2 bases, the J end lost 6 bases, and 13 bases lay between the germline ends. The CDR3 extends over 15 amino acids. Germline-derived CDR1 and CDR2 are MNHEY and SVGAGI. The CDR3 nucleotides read TGTGCCAGCAGTTACGACACCGGAGGTGCCGGGGAGCTGTTTTTT. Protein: CASSYDTGGAGELFF.

CDR3 in amino acids: CALAVGGKRYEQFF. The DNA of the CDR3 is TGTGCCCTAGCAGTAGGCGGGAAGAGGTATGAGCAGTTCTTC. The chain couples TRBV30 to TRBJ2-1, with D tentatively TRBD2 (6 bases). The CDR3 covers 14 residues. Germline values: CDR1 GTSNPN, CDR2 SVGIG (reference sequence). Trimming took off 8 bases at V and 8 bases at J, with 22 bases between the two ends.

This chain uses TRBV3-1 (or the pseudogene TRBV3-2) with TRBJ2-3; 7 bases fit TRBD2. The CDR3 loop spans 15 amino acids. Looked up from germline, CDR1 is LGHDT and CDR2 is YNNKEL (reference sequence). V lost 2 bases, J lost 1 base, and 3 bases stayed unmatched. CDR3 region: CASSQQRECTDTQYF. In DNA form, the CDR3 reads TGTGCCAGCAGCCAACAGCGGGAATGCACAGATACGCAGTATTTT.

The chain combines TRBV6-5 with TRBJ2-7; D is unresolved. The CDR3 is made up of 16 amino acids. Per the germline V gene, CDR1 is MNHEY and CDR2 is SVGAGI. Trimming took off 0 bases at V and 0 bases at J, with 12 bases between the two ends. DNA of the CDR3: TGTGCCAGCAGTTACTCGTACAGATCGCTCTCCTACGAGCAGTACTTC. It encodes CASSYSYRSLSYEQYF.

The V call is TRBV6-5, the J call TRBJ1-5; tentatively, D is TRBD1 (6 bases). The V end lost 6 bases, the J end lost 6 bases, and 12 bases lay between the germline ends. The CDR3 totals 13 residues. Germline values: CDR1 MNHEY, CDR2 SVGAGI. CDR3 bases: TGTGCCAGCAGCACAGGGTTTAGTCAGCCCCAGCATTTT. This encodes CASSTGFSQPQHF.

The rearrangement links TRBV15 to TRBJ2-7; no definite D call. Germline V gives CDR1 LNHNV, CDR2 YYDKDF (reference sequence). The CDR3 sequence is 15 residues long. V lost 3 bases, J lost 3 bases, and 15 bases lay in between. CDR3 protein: CATSSLGGPYYEQYF. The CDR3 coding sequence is TGTGCCACCAGCAGCCTTGGTGGGCCCTACTACGAGCAGTACTTC. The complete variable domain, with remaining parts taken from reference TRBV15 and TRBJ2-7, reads DAMVIQNPRYQVTQFGKPVTLSCSQTLNHNVMYWYQQKSSQAPKLLFHYYDKDFNNEADTPDNFQSRRPNTSFCFLDIRSPGLGDTAMYLCATSSLGGPYYEQYFGPGTRLTVT.

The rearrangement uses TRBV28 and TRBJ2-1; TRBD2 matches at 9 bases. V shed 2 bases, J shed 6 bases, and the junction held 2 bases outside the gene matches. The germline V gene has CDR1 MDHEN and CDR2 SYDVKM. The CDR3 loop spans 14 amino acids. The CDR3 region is CASSLLLAGNEQFF. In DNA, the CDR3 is TGTGCCAGCAGTTTACTACTAGCGGGCAATGAGCAGTTCTTC.

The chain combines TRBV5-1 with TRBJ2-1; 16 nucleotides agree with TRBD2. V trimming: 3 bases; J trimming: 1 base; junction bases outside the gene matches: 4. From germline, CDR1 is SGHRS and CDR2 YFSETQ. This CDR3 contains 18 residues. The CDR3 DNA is TGCGCCAGCAGCTCGGGACTAGCGGGAGGGCCATCCTACAATGAGCAGTTCTTC. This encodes CASSSGLAGGPSYNEQFF.